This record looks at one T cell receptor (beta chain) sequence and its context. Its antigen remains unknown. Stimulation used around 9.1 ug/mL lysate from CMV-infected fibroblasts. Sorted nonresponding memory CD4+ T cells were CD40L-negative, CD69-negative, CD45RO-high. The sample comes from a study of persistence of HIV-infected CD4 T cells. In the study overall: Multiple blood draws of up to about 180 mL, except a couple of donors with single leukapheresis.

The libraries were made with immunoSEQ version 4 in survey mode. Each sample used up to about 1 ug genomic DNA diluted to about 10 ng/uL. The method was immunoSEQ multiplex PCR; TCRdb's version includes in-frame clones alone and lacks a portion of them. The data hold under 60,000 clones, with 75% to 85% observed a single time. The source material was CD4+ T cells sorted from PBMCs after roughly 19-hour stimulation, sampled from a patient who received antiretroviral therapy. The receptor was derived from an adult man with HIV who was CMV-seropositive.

The DNA of the CDR3 is TGCGCCAGCAGCTTGGGAGGGGGCAACACCGGGGAGCTGTTTTTT. Its translation is CASSLGGGNTGELFF. The rearrangement links TRBV5-1 to TRBJ2-2; TRBD1 matches at 7 bases. Trimming at V came to 0 bases and at J to 2 bases, leaving 1 base not matched to a gene. This CDR3 is 15 amino acids long. The germline V gene has CDR1 SGHRS and CDR2 YFSETQ.